The 31 T cell receptor beta chains listed next were all sequenced from one sample in a study of T cells in Graves' hyperthyroidism and ophthalmopathy. Researchers took RNA transcripts and amplified the TCR beta CDR3 regions from them. A first-round RT-PCR of the TCR CDR3 used the HTBI primer set. TCRdb re-analysed the multiplex PCR reads in MiXCR, keeping a single row per CDR3 protein. In the table there are about 420,000 distinct CDR3 sequences, around 16% of which are singletons. What was sequenced was blood. These receptors all come from a woman between 18 and 29 years old with Graves' hyperthyroidism.

This clonotype was recorded a few times. This chain joins TRBV9 and TRBJ2-7; D assignment may be TRBD1 or TRBD2 (5 bases each). Trimming left V 2 bases short and J 7 bases short, with 19 bases between. CDR3 length equals 15 residues. Germline V gene sequence: CDR1 SGDLS, CDR2 YYNGEE. The CDR3 reads CASSVGTSVLGEQYF. The CDR3, as DNA: TGTGCCAGCAGCGTGGGGACCTCCGTCCTGGGGGAGCAGTACTTC.

The V gene is TRBV12-3 or TRBV12-4, the J gene TRBJ1-2; TRBD1 might be the D (5 bases). V was trimmed by 1 base and J by 8 bases, leaving 14 bases between them. The CDR3 contains 14 residues. The CDR3 spells CASSLGQWDGGYTF. In nucleotides, the CDR3 is TGTGCCAGCAGTTTAGGACAGTGGGATGGAGGCTACACCTTC.

This clonotype was recorded a few times. The genes are TRBV4-1 and TRBJ2-3; TRBD2 matches 15 bases. Trimming cost V 0 bases and J 4 bases; bases outside gene matches: 5. In germline, CDR1 is MGHRA, CDR2 YSYEKL. This CDR3 region has 18 residues. CDR3 bases: TGCGCCAGCAGCCAAGATCGTGGGACTAGCGGGGGGCCAGATACGCAGTATTTT. Translated: CASSQDRGTSGGPDTQYF.

As regards this clonotype: Possible read error: a much larger clone is one base away. V usage is TRBV3-1 and J usage is TRBJ1-1; unclear D gene. Germline values: CDR1 LGHDT, CDR2 YNNKEL (reference sequence). Trimming left V 0 bases short and J 4 bases short, with 12 bases between. The CDR3 is 15 residues long. CDR3 amino acids: CASSQEGEISTEAFF. The CDR3 region has the DNA TGTGCCAGCAGCCAAGAGGGAGAAATAAGCACTGAAGCTTTCTTT. The full variable domain, completed using reference TRBV3-1 and TRBJ1-1, is DTAVSQTPKYLVTQMGNDKSIKCEQNLGHDTMYWYKQDSKKFLKIMFSYNNKELIINETVPNRFSPKSPDKAHLNLHINSLELGDSAVYFCASSQEGEISTEAFFGQGTRLTVV.

The rearrangement links TRBV7-6 to TRBJ2-3; D possibly corresponds to TRBD2 (6 bases). The CDR3 covers 16 residues. Germline V gene lookup returns CDR1 SGHVS and CDR2 FNYEAQ. The ends were cut back, 3 bases at V and 2 bases at J, with 15 bases in the middle. The CDR3 is CASSLWRVRNTDTQYF. As DNA, the CDR3 is TGTGCCAGCAGCTTGTGGAGGGTCCGAAACACAGATACGCAGTATTTT.

The gene calls are TRBV6-2 or TRBV6-3 and TRBJ2-3, with 11 nucleotides matching TRBD2. From germline, CDR1 is MNHEY and CDR2 SVGEGT. Trimming removed 5 bases from V and 2 bases from J; junction bases left unmatched: 12. The CDR3 extends over 18 amino acids. CDR3: CASSALAGGWGDTDTQYF. CDR3 nucleotide sequence: TGTGCCAGCAGTGCCCTAGCGGGGGGCTGGGGAGACACAGATACGCAGTATTTT.

This clonotype was observed many times. CDR3 in amino acids: CASSFGGTHSYEQYF. CDR3 coding DNA: TGTGCCAGCAGTTTCGGTGGGACGCACTCCTACGAGCAGTACTTC. The chain recombines TRBV6-2 or TRBV6-3 with TRBJ2-7, with D perhaps matching TRBD1 or TRBD2 (5 bases each). This CDR3 comprises 15 residues. V lost 4 bases, J lost 0 bases, and 13 bases lay in between. Germline CDR1 MNHEY, CDR2 SVGEGT.

This clonotype was detected ten times or more. The V gene is TRBV20-1, the J gene TRBJ2-1, with TRBD1 identical over 7 bases. V shed 3 bases, J shed 9 bases, and the junction held 14 bases outside the gene matches. The germline V gene encodes CDR1 DFQATT and CDR2 SNEGSKA (reference sequence). This CDR3 is 15 amino acids long. In DNA form, the CDR3 reads TGCAGTGCTAGCGTGGCGACAGGGTTTACTGGTGAGCAGTTCTTC. Protein product: CSASVATGFTGEQFF.

This clonotype is deemed medium-sized. The V call is TRBV28, the J call TRBJ1-5; D not certain. The CDR3 has 13 amino acids. Germline V CDR1 and CDR2: MDHEN, SYDVKM. V gave up 2 bases and J gave up 6 bases, with 8 bases separating them. CDR3 loop: CASSLKGRQPQHF. The CDR3 region has the DNA TGTGCCAGCAGTTTAAAAGGGCGTCAGCCCCAGCATTTT.

This clonotype was found a few times. The V gene is TRBV7-2, the J gene TRBJ1-6; D remains ambiguous. Germline V gene data show CDR1 as SGHTA and CDR2 as FQGNSA. The V gene lost 7 bases and the J gene lost 7 bases, with 17 bases spanning the gap. CDR3 length equals 15 residues. CDR3: CASTLRRWMNSPLHF. The CDR3 region has the DNA TGTGCCAGCACCCTGAGGAGATGGATGAATTCACCCCTCCACTTT.

This clonotype was picked up many times. The rearrangement uses TRBV3-1 and TRBJ2-1; D may be TRBD2 (6 bases). Trimming removed 2 bases at V and 8 bases at J, with 13 bases between. Germline V gene sequence: CDR1 LGHDT, CDR2 YNNKEL (reference sequence). The CDR3 length is 14 residues. The CDR3 DNA follows: TGTGCCAGCAGCCAAAGATACGGGGGAGATGAGCAGTTCTTC. This codes for CASSQRYGGDEQFF.

This clonotype was seen ten or more times. The gene calls are TRBV13 and TRBJ2-7; 10 nucleotides line up with TRBD2. V shed 0 bases and J 3 bases; nucleotides not matched to a gene: 2. The CDR3 totals 15 residues. Germline CDR1 is PRHDT and CDR2 is FYEKMQ (reference sequence). CDR3: CASSLGTSGVYEQYF. The CDR3 DNA is TGTGCCAGCAGCTTAGGAACTAGCGGGGTCTACGAGCAGTACTTC. Complete variable domain (other parts from reference TRBV13 and TRBJ2-7): AAGVIQSPRHLIKEKRETATLKCYPIPRHDTVYWYQQGPGQDPQFLISFYEKMQSDKGSIPDRFSAQQFSDYHSELNMSSLELGDSALYFCASSLGTSGVYEQYFGPGTRLTVT.

At least ten counts were recorded for this clonotype. V gene TRBV24-1 combines with J gene TRBJ1-2; 9 nucleotides align to TRBD1. V shed 5 bases and J 2 bases; nucleotides not matched to a gene: 23. The CDR3 is 21 residues long. The V gene's germline CDR1 is KGHDR and CDR2 SFDVKD. This CDR3 reads CATSVATERDRELELNYGYTF. DNA for the CDR3: TGTGCCACCAGTGTGGCGACCGAGAGGGACAGGGAATTGGAACTGAACTATGGCTACACCTTC.

The rearrangement joins TRBV5-1 to TRBJ1-4; D uncertain. The CDR3 loop spans 13 amino acids. Germline CDR1 reads SGHRS; CDR2 reads YFSETQ. V was trimmed by 4 bases and J by 0 bases, leaving 4 bases between them. CDR3 region: CASSGATNEKLFF. In DNA form, the CDR3 reads TGCGCCAGCAGCGGCGCAACTAATGAAAAACTGTTTTTT.

This clonotype was seen repeatedly, ten times or more. The J gene is TRBJ1-6, the V gene TRBV30; tentatively, D is TRBD1 (5 bases). The V gene lost 2 bases and the J gene lost 7 bases, with 15 bases spanning the gap. The length of the CDR3 is 15 residues. Germline V CDR1 and CDR2: GTSNPN, SVGIG (reference sequence). CDR3 bases: TGTGCCTGGAGTTCACGACGGAGGGGCAATTCACCCCTCCACTTT. Translation: CAWSSRRRGNSPLHF.

This clonotype was found many times. The chain has TRBV29-1 and TRBJ2-7; 9 bases fit TRBD2. The CDR3 extends over 13 amino acids. Trimming removed 3 bases from V and 4 bases from J; junction bases left unmatched: 4. CDR1 and CDR2 (germline): SQVTM, ANQGSEA. CDR3 in amino acids: CSVEAGGPYEQYF. The CDR3 DNA reads as TGCAGCGTTGAGGCGGGAGGGCCATACGAGCAGTACTTC.

CDR3 DNA sequence: TGTGCCATCAGTGAGTTCCTGACTAGCGGTGGCACAGATACGCAGTATTTT. This encodes CAISEFLTSGGTDTQYF. The rearrangement joins TRBV10-3 to TRBJ2-3; 9 bases map to TRBD2. V was clipped by 1 base and J by 1 base; unmatched bases: 6. Germline loops: CDR1 ENHRY, CDR2 SYGVKD. This CDR3 region has 17 residues.

Many counts were recorded for this clonotype. V is TRBV20-1 and J is TRBJ2-7; TRBD2 matches at 15 bases. The germline V gene has CDR1 DFQATT and CDR2 SNEGSKA (reference sequence). Trimming at V came to 1 base and at J to 0 bases, leaving 7 bases not matched to a gene. This CDR3 has 18 residues. Written as DNA, the CDR3 is TGCAGTGCTAGAGTGTCCGGGACTAGCGGGAGGATCTCCTACGAGCAGTACTTC. Amino acids: CSARVSGTSGRISYEQYF.

A remark on this clonotype: Given a much more abundant clone one base away, this may be a read error. V gene TRBV13 combines with J gene TRBJ2-7, with TRBD1 as a possible D gene (5 bases). Germline assignment: CDR1 PRHDT and CDR2 FYEKMQ (reference sequence). V was trimmed by 0 bases and J by 0 bases, leaving 9 bases between them. The CDR3 is made up of 15 amino acids. This chain's CDR3 is CASSLGPGFSYEQYF. DNA for the CDR3: TGTGCCAGCAGCTTAGGCCCAGGGTTCTCCTACGAGCAGTACTTC. The full variable domain, completed using reference TRBV13 and TRBJ2-7, is AAGVIQSPRHLIKEKRETATLKCYPIPRHDTVYWYQQGPGQDPQFLISFYEKMQSDKGSIPDRFSAQQFSDYHSELNMSSLELGDSALYFCASSLGPGFSYEQYFGPGTRLTVT.

This clonotype was detected ten times or more. This chain links TRBV11-2 with TRBJ2-1; TRBD2 matches at 7 bases. Germline trimming cut 5 bases from V and 7 bases from J; bases unmatched to any gene: 14. Germline CDR1 is SGHAT and CDR2 is FQNNGV. The CDR3 is 16 amino acids. CDR3 loop: CASSPWEGPGRNEQFF. Here the CDR3 DNA reads TGTGCCAGCAGCCCTTGGGAGGGCCCCGGGAGGAATGAGCAGTTCTTC.

This clonotype was counted only a few times. This chain's CDR3 is CAIGRGGHEFYGYTF. CDR3 DNA: TGTGCCATCGGGCGGGGGGGCCACGAGTTCTATGGCTACACCTTC. The V and J genes are TRBV10-3 and TRBJ1-2; maybe TRBD1 (6 bases). V dropped 8 bases and J dropped 4 bases, with 20 bases sitting between them. This CDR3 contains 15 residues. The germline gives CDR1 ENHRY, CDR2 SYGVKD.

In regard to this clonotype: This may stem from a read error, because a much larger clone lies one nucleotide away. The chain recombines TRBV10-1 with TRBJ2-7, with TRBD2 identical over 15 bases. V trimming: 8 bases; J trimming: 7 bases; junction bases outside the gene matches: 24. CDR3 size: 20 residues. CDR1 is WNHNN, CDR2 SYGVQD, per germline (reference sequence). The CDR3 DNA sequence: TGCGCCAGCTCGCCCTCGGGGACTAGCGGGAGGATCCCTCACTACAATGAGCAGTACTTC. Its translation: CASSPSGTSGRIPHYNEQYF.

The chain recombines TRBV7-9 with TRBJ1-2, with D possibly being TRBD1 (6 bases). The CDR3 runs 15 residues. Germline loops: CDR1 SEHNR, CDR2 FQNEAQ (reference sequence). V dropped 5 bases and J dropped 5 bases, with 18 bases sitting between them. The CDR3 DNA follows: TGTGCCAGCAGCCTCAAACCGGACAGCCCGTATGGCTACACCTTC. This translates into CASSLKPDSPYGYTF. Together with reference TRBV7-9 and TRBJ1-2, the CDR3 gives the full variable domain: DTGVSQNPRHKITKRGQNVTFRCDPISEHNRLYWYRQTLGQGPEFLTYFQNEAQLEKSRLLSDRFSAERPKGSFSTLEIQRTEQGDSAMYLCASSLKPDSPYGYTFGSGTRLTVV.

This clonotype was seen more than once but under ten times. This chain uses TRBV6-1 with TRBJ1-2; 11 bases fit TRBD1. Germline CDR1 and CDR2: MNHNS and SASEGT. V lost 5 bases to trimming and J lost 8 bases; unmatched junction nucleotides: 13. CDR3 size: 16 residues. CDR3 sequence: CASSSSVGQGALGYTF. The CDR3 bases are TGTGCCAGCAGTAGCTCCGTAGGACAGGGGGCGTTGGGCTACACCTTC.

Many counts were recorded for this clonotype. The J gene is TRBJ1-5, the V gene TRBV2; a weak D match, TRBD1 (5 bases). This CDR3 is built from 14 residues. V was pared by 5 bases and J by 5 bases, with 13 bases between. Germline CDR1 and CDR2: SNHLY and FYNNEI. For the CDR3, the DNA is TGTGCCAGCAGTCGAGGAAGGGGACATCAGCCCCAGCATTTT. It specifies CASSRGRGHQPQHF.

V is TRBV20-1 and J is TRBJ2-5; 13 bases are shared with TRBD2. Per the germline V gene, CDR1 is DFQATT and CDR2 is SNEGSKA (reference sequence). The CDR3 consists of 15 residues. V gave up 1 base and J gave up 2 bases; unmatched junction bases: 1. The CDR3 region has the DNA TGCAGTGCTAGAGCACTAGCGGGGGGGCAAGAGACCCAGTACTTC. This gives the protein CSARALAGGQETQYF.

This rearrangement joins TRBV20-1 to TRBJ2-4; 11 bases are a match to TRBD2. CDR1 is DFQATT, CDR2 SNEGSKA, per germline (reference sequence). This CDR3 is built from 13 residues. V shed 5 bases, J shed 9 bases, and the junction held 6 bases outside the gene matches. The CDR3 DNA follows: TGCAGTGCTCGATTAGCGGGAGGGGGCATTCAGTACTTC. Encoded protein: CSARLAGGGIQYF.

This clonotype was counted at least ten times. This sequence joins TRBV12-5 and TRBJ1-2, with 7 bases fitting TRBD1. Germline V gene data show CDR1 as LGHNT and CDR2 as FRNRAP. The CDR3 is 16 residues long. The trim removed 1 base at V and 2 bases at J, leaving 7 bases unmatched. The CDR3: CASGLALTGTNYGYTF. CDR3 coding DNA: TGTGCTAGTGGTTTGGCCCTGACAGGGACCAACTATGGCTACACCTTC.

At least ten counts were recorded for this clonotype. V is TRBV7-6 and J is TRBJ1-3; 7 positions match TRBD1. This CDR3 has 17 amino acids. Unmatched junction bases numbered 6, after V lost 1 base and J lost 0 bases. Germline CDR1 reads SGHVS; CDR2 reads FNYEAQ. The CDR3 DNA reads as TGTGCCAGCAGCTTAGGGACAGGACACATCTCTGGAAACACCATATATTTT. It codes for CASSLGTGHISGNTIYF.

The table lists this clonotype with many counts. The V gene is TRBV3-1, the J gene TRBJ1-5; 7 positions match TRBD1. The CDR3 length is 16 residues. The germline CDR1 and CDR2 sequences are LGHDT and YNNKEL (reference sequence). V shed 1 base, J shed 4 bases, and the junction held 7 bases outside the gene matches. The chain's CDR3 is CASSQGGGWENQPQHF. In DNA form, the CDR3 reads TGTGCCAGCAGCCAAGGAGGGGGCTGGGAGAATCAGCCCCAGCATTTT.

V gene TRBV25-1 combines with J gene TRBJ2-6; D uncertain. The CDR3 totals 18 residues. From germline, CDR1 is MGHDK and CDR2 SYGVNS. Trimming cost V 4 bases and J 0 bases, with 16 bases left between them. Here the CDR3 reads CASSGRGSPLSGANVLTF. The CDR3 DNA reads as TGTGCCAGCAGTGGTCGTGGGTCCCCTCTCTCTGGGGCCAACGTCCTGACTTTC.